This TCR beta chain was profiled in a study of beta chain features in type 1 diabetes. The V gene end was trimmed by 3 bases and the J gene end by 7 bases; junction bases not matched to a gene: 6. CDR1 KGHSH and CDR2 LQKENI come from the germline V gene. The CDR3 runs to 15 residues. The authors sorted CD4+ naive, central memory, regulatory and stem cell-like memory cells via CD45RO/CCR7/CD25/CD127/CD95/CD27. Overall study findings and caveats: Patients' naive, central memory and Treg TCRB repertoires seemed closer to one another than those of healthy donors. Junctions at VDJ sites from type 1 diabetes patients had fewer insertions and more deletions.

Sequenced material consisted of expressed TCRB transcripts (all of the isolated RNA was reverse transcribed). The average read count of naive, central memory and regulatory T cell samples was a few million. Profiled with immunoSEQ multiplex PCR; TCRdb holds only in-frame clones, not every one. In the table there are almost 250,000 clones, less than 15% of which are singletons. Of note for this clone: Antigen unknown.

The V call is TRBV18, the J call TRBJ1-6, with 7 bases aligning to TRBD1. This TCR derives from a woman between 35 and 50 years old in good health. The sample consisted of naive CD4+ T cells from blood. This chain's CDR3 is CASSPIDRANSPLHF. In nucleotides, the CDR3 is TGTGCCAGCTCACCCATCGACAGGGCGAATTCACCCCTCCACTTT. The complete variable domain, with remaining parts taken from reference TRBV18 and TRBJ1-6, reads NAGVMQNPRHLVRRRGQEARLRCSPMKGHSHVYWYRQLPEEGLKFMVYLQKENIIDESGMPKERFSAEFPKEGPSILRIQQVVRGDSAAYFCASSPIDRANSPLHFGNGTRLTVT.